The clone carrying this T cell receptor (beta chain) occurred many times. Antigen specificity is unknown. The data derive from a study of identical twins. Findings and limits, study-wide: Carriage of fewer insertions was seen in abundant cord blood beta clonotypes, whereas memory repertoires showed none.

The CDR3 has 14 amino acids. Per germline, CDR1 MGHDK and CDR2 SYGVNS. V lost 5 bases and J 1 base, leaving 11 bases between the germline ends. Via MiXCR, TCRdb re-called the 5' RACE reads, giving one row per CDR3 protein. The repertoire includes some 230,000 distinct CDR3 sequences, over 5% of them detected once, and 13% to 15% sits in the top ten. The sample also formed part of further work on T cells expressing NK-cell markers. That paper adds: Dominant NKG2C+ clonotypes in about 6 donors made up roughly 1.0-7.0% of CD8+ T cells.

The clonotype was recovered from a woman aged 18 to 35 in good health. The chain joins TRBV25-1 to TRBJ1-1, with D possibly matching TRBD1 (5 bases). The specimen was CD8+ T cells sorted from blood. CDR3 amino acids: CASSITGANTEAFF. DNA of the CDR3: TGTGCCAGCAGTATAACAGGAGCGAACACTGAAGCTTTCTTT.